Each of the 6 T cell receptor beta chains below was sequenced from the same sample in a study of T cell repertoires in aging, cancer and after chemotherapy. Peripheral blood genomic DNA, not sorted cells or RNA, was the template. Rearranged V-D-J TRB sequences were amplified with a mixed TRB-A/B primer pool. TCRdb reprocessed the multiplex PCR reads with MiXCR, giving one entry per CDR3 protein. This table has around 2,700 distinct CDR3 sequences, roughly 24% appearing once. The sequencing sample was made of blood. The receptor set was obtained from a human donor in good health.

This clonotype was seen more than once but under ten times. This chain connects TRBV19 to TRBJ1-2; D unresolved. Trimming took off 6 bases at V and 3 bases at J, with 32 bases between the two ends. Germline loops: CDR1 LNHDA, CDR2 SQIVND (reference sequence). The CDR3 covers 20 residues. CDR3 amino acids: CASRKVDLPASGGFYYGYTF. The CDR3 DNA follows: TGTGCCAGTAGGAAAGTGGACCTACCGGCCAGTGGTGGATTCTACTATGGCTACACCTTC.

This sequence joins TRBV6-5 and TRBJ2-1; no firm D call. V was shortened by 3 bases and J by 4 bases, with 10 bases between the two germline ends. CDR1 MNHEY and CDR2 SVGAGI come from the germline V gene. This CDR3 contains 14 residues. Here the CDR3 reads CASSYSTVYNEQFF. For the CDR3, the DNA is TGTGCCAGCAGTTATTCTACAGTTTACAATGAGCAGTTCTTC.

This clonotype qualifies as medium-sized (0.01 to 0.1%). This rearrangement joins TRBV27 to TRBJ2-5, with 7 bases fitting TRBD1. Looked up from germline, CDR1 is MNHEY and CDR2 is SMNVEV (reference sequence). This CDR3 contains 16 residues. J lost 5 bases, V lost 3 bases, and 12 bases had no gene match. CDR3 sequence (DNA): TGTGCCAGCAGTTTGCCTCCCATAACAGGGGTGGAGACCCAGTACTTC. It encodes CASSLPPITGVETQYF.

As concerns this clonotype: A much larger clone is a single base away; this may be a read error. The DNA for the CDR3 is TGTGACAGCAGTCCCAGGACAGCTGGAAACACCATATATTTT. Its translation: CDSSPRTAGNTIYF. The chain couples TRBV27 to TRBJ1-3; possibly TRBD1 for D (6 bases). This CDR3 comprises 14 residues. Germline V lookup: CDR1 MNHEY, CDR2 SMNVEV (reference sequence).

This clonotype was seen a handful of times. The V gene is TRBV7-9, the J gene TRBJ1-1, with D hard to call. The germline CDR1 and CDR2 sequences are SEHNR and FQNEAQ (reference sequence). Trimming left V 5 bases short and J 4 bases short, with 11 bases between. The CDR3 has 13 residues. CDR3 loop: CASSEAVGTEAFF. CDR3 DNA: TGTGCCAGCAGCGAGGCGGTCGGCACTGAAGCTTTCTTT.

On this clonotype: At one end the junction does not follow the germline gene, possibly because of a read error. The rearrangement uses TRBV18 and TRBJ2-2; D perhaps matches TRBD1 (6 bases). The CDR3 loop spans 15 amino acids. Germline V gene sequence: CDR1 KGHSH, CDR2 LQKENI. The CDR3 DNA follows: TGTGTCAGCTCCCCTCCAGCGAGGGGGACCGGGGAGCTGTTTTTT. Translated: CVSSPPARGTGELFF.